This T cell receptor (beta chain) was profiled in a study of blood T cell repertoires in COVID-19. Using immunoSEQ multiplex PCR, the repertoire was profiled, and TCRdb retains in-frame clones only, with some absent. The table shows approximately 250,000 clones, with roughly four fifths occurring only once. Trimming took 4 bases from V and 4 from J, leaving 12 bases between them. This CDR3 contains 14 residues. Germline CDR1 and CDR2: SGDLS and YYNGEE. The TCR originated in a man aged 25 to 45 with acute COVID-19. This chain uses TRBV9 with TRBJ2-1; tentative D call: TRBD1 (6 bases). Sequencing used PBMCs or T cells enriched from blood (not recorded which). The CDR3 nucleotides read TGTGCCAGCAGCACAGCGGACAGATACAATGAGCAGTTCTTC. Protein sequence: CASSTADRYNEQFF. The variable domain in full, with the rest retrieved from reference TRBV9 and TRBJ2-1, is DSGVTQTPKHLITATGQRVTLRCSPRSGDLSVYWYQQSLDQGLQFLIQYYNGEERAKGNILERFSAQQFPDLHSELNLSSLELGDSALYFCASSTADRYNEQFFGPGTRLTVL.